Sequencing of this T cell receptor beta chain was carried out in a study of T cells in narcolepsy. Whole-study results and caveats: Autoreactive clonotypes reportedly recurred in blood of same and different patients, not controls.

TCRdb's table, derived via immunoSEQ multiplex PCR, lists solely in-frame clones and lacks some. Altogether about 27,000 clones are present, around nine tenths being singletons, with the ten largest covering 1.1%. This CDR3 has 14 residues. CDR1 and CDR2 (germline): MNHNS, SASEGT. V was pared by 8 bases and J by 9 bases, with 10 bases of the junction left unmatched. Points on this clone: As yet, its antigen is unknown.

Specimen: CD45RA- memory CD4+ T cells from PBMCs. The sequence came from a human donor with narcolepsy. This rearrangement joins TRBV6-1 to TRBJ1-5; 10 bases fit TRBD1. The CDR3 spells CASQNRQGARPQHF. CDR3 nucleotide sequence: TGTGCCAGCCAAAATCGACAGGGGGCGAGGCCCCAGCATTTT.